Each of the 25 T cell receptor beta chains below was sequenced from the same sample in a study of OX40 agonist ivuxolimab in advanced cancers. Clones were read by immunoSEQ multiplex PCR, and TCRdb kept only the in-frame ones, dropping some. The sample yields around 94,000 clones, 80% to 95% seen once. The material sequenced was CD4+ or CD8+ T cells sorted from blood, taken in a trial of the OX40 agonist ivuxolimab. These receptors originate from an adult with an advanced solid tumor such as melanoma, head and neck, liver or kidney cancer.

V gene TRBV6-1 combines with J gene TRBJ2-5; tentatively, D is TRBD1 (5 bases). This CDR3 contains 14 residues. The germline CDR1 and CDR2 sequences are MNHNS and SASEGT. Trimming cost V 6 bases and J 5 bases, with 16 bases left between them. CDR3 DNA sequence: TGTGCCAGCAGAGCCTCTGACAGACCGGAGACCCAGTACTTC. Translated, it gives CASRASDRPETQYF.

DNA of the CDR3: TGTGCCAGCAGTCCGTGGGGGGGGCCCGGGGAGCTGTTTTTT. It codes for CASSPWGGPGELFF. The chain recombines TRBV28 with TRBJ2-2; D may be TRBD2 (7 bases). Trimming took 5 bases from V and 6 from J, leaving 13 bases between them. The CDR3 contains 14 residues. CDR1 MDHEN and CDR2 SYDVKM come from the germline V gene.

The rearrangement links TRBV27 to TRBJ1-1, with a possible D match to TRBD1 (5 bases). V dropped 4 bases and J dropped 4 bases, with 13 bases sitting between them. Per germline, CDR1 MNHEY and CDR2 SMNVEV (reference sequence). CDR3 length equals 14 residues. CDR3 bases: TGTGCCAGCAGTTCATCCGGGGACCCCACTGAAGCTTTCTTT. This sequence encodes CASSSSGDPTEAFF.

The gene calls are TRBV4-1 and TRBJ2-3; maybe TRBD2 (6 bases). Trimming took 0 bases from V and 4 from J, leaving 11 bases between them. There are 15 residues in the CDR3. The germline gives CDR1 MGHRA, CDR2 YSYEKL. The chain's CDR3 is CASSQDGSFADTQYF. As DNA, the CDR3 is TGCGCCAGCAGCCAAGACGGGAGCTTTGCAGATACGCAGTATTTT.

This chain uses TRBV7-9 with TRBJ1-1; the D gene is possibly TRBD1 (6 bases). The V gene lost 4 bases and the J gene lost 8 bases, with 8 bases spanning the gap. This CDR3 has 11 residues. Germline values: CDR1 SEHNR, CDR2 FQNEAQ (reference sequence). CDR3 residues: CASSSGAEAFF. CDR3 DNA sequence: TGTGCCAGCAGCTCGGGGGCCGAAGCTTTCTTT.

The chain has TRBV6-1 and TRBJ2-7; D is undetermined. The CDR3 has 14 amino acids. From germline, CDR1 is MNHNS and CDR2 SASEGT. Trimming cost V 3 bases and J 2 bases, with 11 bases left between them. The CDR3 nucleotides are TGTGCCAGCAGTGAGAGAGGCAGGACCTACGAGCAGTACTTC. Its translation is CASSERGRTYEQYF.

The chain uses TRBV4-1 and TRBJ2-3, with 14 bases aligning to TRBD2. Germline V lookup: CDR1 MGHRA, CDR2 YSYEKL. CDR3 size: 19 residues. Trimming took 0 bases from V and 2 from J; bases not matched to a gene: 7. CDR3 amino acids: CASSQEGTSGRGDTDTQYF. The CDR3 DNA reads TGCGCCAGCAGCCAAGAAGGGACTAGCGGGAGAGGGGACACAGATACGCAGTATTTT.

This clone was found a few times. The CDR3 nucleotides read TGTGCCAGCTCACCTGGCGGGAAGCGCTCCTACGAGCAGTACTTC. It translates to CASSPGGKRSYEQYF. The chain links TRBV18 to TRBJ2-7, with a tentative D call TRBD2 (6 bases). This CDR3 has 15 residues. Per the germline V gene, CDR1 is KGHSH and CDR2 is LQKENI. Trimming removed 3 bases from V and 0 bases from J, with 12 bases in between.

The gene calls are TRBV27 and TRBJ2-3; 8 nucleotides line up with TRBD2. Germline lookup yields CDR1 MNHEY and CDR2 SMNVEV (reference sequence). This CDR3 comprises 16 residues. V lost 6 bases to trimming and J lost 5 bases; unmatched junction nucleotides: 13. CDR3 DNA: TGTGCCAGCAGCGAGTTCCGGGGGGGCTTTAAAGATACGCAGTATTTT. It encodes CASSEFRGGFKDTQYF.

CDR3 amino acids: CASSPRTNTEAFF. As DNA, the CDR3 is TGTGCCAGCAGTCCCAGGACGAACACTGAAGCTTTCTTT. The chain has TRBV27 and TRBJ1-1; D is uncertain. The germline gives CDR1 MNHEY, CDR2 SMNVEV (reference sequence). Trimming left V 5 bases short and J 1 base short, with 8 bases between. The length of the CDR3 is 13 residues.

The chain couples TRBV27 to TRBJ2-2; D is unresolved. The CDR3 spans 15 residues. Germline V gene data show CDR1 as MNHEY and CDR2 as SMNVEV (reference sequence). V dropped 6 bases and J dropped 4 bases, with 15 bases sitting between them. CDR3 sequence (DNA): TGTGCCAGCAGCCTGGGATTCACCAGCACCGGGGAGCTGTTTTTT. Protein product: CASSLGFTSTGELFF.

The V and J genes are TRBV7-9 and TRBJ2-5, with TRBD2 identical over 10 bases. The CDR3 has 18 residues. The ends lost 2 bases at V and 2 bases at J; junction bases unmatched: 11. Germline-derived CDR1 and CDR2 are SEHNR and FQNEAQ (reference sequence). CDR3 in amino acids: CASSLSILAGVSQETQYF. The CDR3 bases are TGTGCCAGCAGCTTAAGCATTCTAGCGGGAGTATCTCAAGAGACCCAGTACTTC.

The genes are TRBV27 and TRBJ2-2; TRBD2 matches at 7 bases. Germline trimming cut 1 base from V and 1 base from J; bases unmatched to any gene: 3. The CDR3 length is 16 residues. Germline CDR1 MNHEY, CDR2 SMNVEV (reference sequence). In DNA, the CDR3 is TGTGCCAGCAGTTTATTCCCTAGCGGGAACACCGGGGAGCTGTTTTTT. This codes for CASSLFPSGNTGELFF.

The rearrangement links TRBV4-2 to TRBJ1-3, with D maybe TRBD1 (6 bases). The CDR3 totals 15 residues. Germline V gene lookup returns CDR1 LGHNA and CDR2 YNFKEQ. Trimming took off 4 bases at V and 3 bases at J, with 13 bases between the two ends. CDR3 nucleotide sequence: TGTGCCAGCAGCCCCATCAAGGGGGGTGGAAACACCATATATTTT. Amino acids: CASSPIKGGGNTIYF.

The table lists this clone with a count of one. This chain uses TRBV11-2 with TRBJ1-6; D possibly corresponds to TRBD1 (6 bases). The CDR3 spans 13 residues. The germline gives CDR1 SGHAT, CDR2 FQNNGV. The V end lost 2 bases, the J end lost 9 bases, and 8 bases lay between the germline ends. Written as DNA, the CDR3 is TGTGCCAGCAGCTTAAACAGGGCTTCACCCCTCCACTTT. Translating gives CASSLNRASPLHF. The entire variable domain, with the rest obtained from reference TRBV11-2 and TRBJ1-6, is as follows: EAGVAQSPRYKIIEKRQSVAFWCNPISGHATLYWYQQILGQGPKLLIQFQNNGVVDDSQLPKDRFSAERLKGVDSTLKIQPAKLEDSAVYLCASSLNRASPLHFGNGTRLTVT.

The rearrangement links TRBV7-9 to TRBJ1-1; TRBD1 is a possible D gene (6 bases). The ends were cut back, 3 bases at V and 3 bases at J, with 11 bases in the middle. The CDR3 is made up of 14 amino acids. Germline lookup yields CDR1 SEHNR and CDR2 FQNEAQ (reference sequence). The CDR3 DNA follows: TGTGCCAGCAGCTTTCAGGGGTTGGACACTGAAGCTTTCTTT. This sequence encodes CASSFQGLDTEAFF.

The J gene is TRBJ2-2, the V gene TRBV2; D perhaps matches TRBD1 (5 bases). CDR3 size: 13 residues. Germline CDR1 reads SNHLY; CDR2 reads FYNNEI. The V gene lost 6 bases and the J gene lost 4 bases, with 9 bases spanning the gap. CDR3 in DNA: TGTGCCAGCAGAGTGACAGTCACCGGGGAGCTGTTTTTT. Residues: CASRVTVTGELFF.

The chain combines TRBV5-4 with TRBJ1-1; no clear D gene. The germline CDR1 and CDR2 sequences are SGHNT and YYREEE (reference sequence). The CDR3 is 13 residues long. Trimming removed 1 base at V and 5 bases at J, with 9 bases between. As DNA, the CDR3 is TGTGCCAGCAGCTTGTTAGGGCTTACTGAAGCTTTCTTT. This codes for CASSLLGLTEAFF.

This chain joins TRBV6-5 and TRBJ1-1, with 7 nucleotides matching TRBD1. The trim removed 6 bases at V and 0 bases at J, leaving 4 bases unmatched. The CDR3 runs 14 residues. CDR1 is MNHEY and CDR2 is SVGAGI in the germline V gene. Written as DNA, the CDR3 is TGTGCCAGCAGGTTGACAGGGATGAACACTGAAGCTTTCTTT. It yields the protein CASRLTGMNTEAFF.

This sequence joins TRBV2 and TRBJ2-7, with a possible D match to TRBD1 (5 bases). Trimming left V 6 bases short and J 3 bases short, with 18 bases between. From germline, CDR1 is SNHLY and CDR2 FYNNEI. This CDR3 is built from 15 residues. CDR3 DNA: TGTGCCAGCAGCCCTACTTTTGCAGGGAACTACGAGCAGTACTTC. It yields the protein CASSPTFAGNYEQYF. Complete variable domain (other parts from reference TRBV2 and TRBJ2-7): EPEVTQTPSHQVTQMGQEVILRCVPISNHLYFYWYRQILGQKVEFLVSFYNNEISEKSEIFDDQFSVERPDGSNFTLKIRSTKLEDSAMYFCASSPTFAGNYEQYFGPGTRLTVT.

The chain has TRBV6-1 and TRBJ2-5; 9 bases agree with TRBD1. The CDR3 has 13 residues. Looked up from germline, CDR1 is MNHNS and CDR2 is SASEGT. V was clipped by 10 bases and J by 5 bases; unmatched bases: 8. CDR3 amino acids: CATFTGTGETQYF. The CDR3 DNA reads as TGTGCCACCTTCACCGGGACAGGGGAGACCCAGTACTTC.

The CDR3 loop reads CASSLSPDRYNEQFF. The CDR3, as DNA: TGTGCCAGCAGTTTATCCCCGGACAGGTACAATGAGCAGTTCTTC. The chain links TRBV27 to TRBJ2-1; 7 bases line up with TRBD1. CDR1 and CDR2 (germline): MNHEY, SMNVEV (reference sequence). Germline trimming cut 0 bases from V and 4 bases from J; bases unmatched to any gene: 3. This CDR3 has 15 amino acids.

The chain employs TRBV6-1 and TRBJ1-1, with 7 nucleotides matching TRBD1. With V trimmed by 1 base and J by 10 bases, 12 bases remained unmatched. The CDR3 runs to 15 residues. The V gene's germline CDR1 is MNHNS and CDR2 SASEGT. The CDR3 region has the DNA TGTGCCAGCAGTGAAGGGGGACAGTTAATAATGGGAGCTTTCTTT. Residues: CASSEGGQLIMGAFF.

This chain uses TRBV11-2 with TRBJ1-2; D might be TRBD1 (5 bases). Between the trimmed V and J ends, which lost 1 base and 0 bases, there was a span of 15 bases. This CDR3 comprises 17 residues. Germline V gene lookup returns CDR1 SGHAT and CDR2 FQNNGV. The CDR3 here is CASSLGAGHHPNYGYTF. In DNA form, the CDR3 reads TGTGCCAGCAGCTTAGGGGCCGGACACCACCCTAACTATGGCTACACCTTC.

This chain uses TRBV4-1 with TRBJ1-5; D ambiguous. The CDR3 extends over 14 amino acids. Germline CDR1 reads MGHRA; CDR2 reads YSYEKL. V shed 8 bases and J shed 2 bases, with 13 bases lying between them. The DNA for the CDR3 is TGCGCCAGCGCTACCGGGGTGGGCAATCAGCCCCAGCATTTT. As protein: CASATGVGNQPQHF.